A selection of T cell receptor beta chains follows, all from one sample in a study of response to subunit inactivated influenza vaccine. TCRdb redid the calling of the RT-PCR reads with MiXCR, one entry per CDR3 protein. The sample lists about 620,000 distinct CDR3 sequences, 12% occurring once. The specimen comprised PBMCs from blood, sampled on the day of vaccination. These receptors were obtained from a man aged 45 to 65 who received an inactivated influenza vaccine. The CDR3 runs from the conserved cysteine through the conserved F or W. D genes are given only for firm matches. For some rows the clone size is stated as once, few or many, or as a class when expanded; others skip it.

j_gene,abundance,len,v_gene,d_gene,CDR3nt,CDR3aa
TRBJ2-2,many,15,TRBV9,.,TGTGCCAGCAGCGTTTCCCCGGGGGCGACCGGGGAGCTGTTTTTT,CASSVSPGATGELFF
TRBJ2-5,few,14,TRBV12-3/TRBV12-4,TRBD2,TGTGCCAGCACCGGGGCTAGCGGGAAAGAGACCCAGTACTTC,CASTGASGKETQYF
TRBJ2-7,.,17,TRBV14,TRBD2,TGTGCCAGCAGCCAAGATGGCGGGAGGGTAAGATCCTACGAGCAGTACTTC,CASSQDGGRVRSYEQYF
TRBJ2-5,many,15,TRBV5-1,TRBD1,TGCGCCAGCAGCCCCCTTCGAGGGACAGCTGAGACCCAGTACTTC,CASSPLRGTAETQYF
TRBJ1-1,few,14,TRBV6-2/TRBV6-3,TRBD1,TGTGCCAGCAGGCAGACAGGGGACAACACTGAAGCTTTCTTT,CASRQTGDNTEAFF
TRBJ2-1,few,19,TRBV7-8,TRBD2,TGTGCCAGCAGCTTAGAATCTGTAATAGCGGGCTACTCCTACAATGAGCAGTTCTTC,CASSLESVIAGYSYNEQFF
TRBJ1-4,few,15,TRBV12-3/TRBV12-4,.,TGTGCCAGCACCCGGGCGGTAGCAACTAATGAAAAACTGTTTTTT,CASTRAVATNEKLFF
TRBJ2-2,few,16,TRBV11-2,.,TGTGCCAGCAGCTTAGATCCGGGGGTGGACACCGGGGAGCTGTTTTTT,CASSLDPGVDTGELFF
TRBJ2-5,few,18,TRBV28,.,TGTGCCAGCAGTCTAAATGTGGCTAGCGCTTATAACCAAGAGACCCAGTACTTC,CASSLNVASAYNQETQYF
TRBJ1-4,few,13,TRBV12-3/TRBV12-4,.,TGTGCCAGCAGGCCTGACAGGCGGGGCAATCTGTTTTTT,CASRPDRRGNLFF
TRBJ2-7,.,14,TRBV7-6,.,TGTGCCAGCAGCCCGCGACCCACCCCGGGCGAGCAGTACTTC,CASSPRPTPGEQYF
TRBJ2-1,few,20,TRBV20-1,TRBD2,TGCAGTGCTAGAGATTTCAAGGGACTAGCGGGGGGGTACTCCTACAATGAGCAGTTCTTC,CSARDFKGLAGGYSYNEQFF
TRBJ2-2,few,13,TRBV6-1,.,TGTGCCAGCAGTGAGCCCCCGGTCGGGGAGCTGTTTTTT,CASSEPPVGELFF
TRBJ1-5,.,15,TRBV11-2,TRBD1,TGTGCCAGCAGCGTCGGGACAGGGGTTATCCAGCCCCAGCATTTT,CASSVGTGVIQPQHF
TRBJ2-1,.,15,TRBV20-1,TRBD2,TGCAGTGCTAGCGTCCGACTAGCAATGGGCTATGAGCAGTTCTTC,CSASVRLAMGYEQFF
TRBJ2-7,few,12,TRBV7-2,.,TGTGCCAGCAGCGCCCCGGGGCTCGAGCAGTACTTC,CASSAPGLEQYF
TRBJ1-1,few,14,TRBV6-1,.,TGTGCCAGCAGTCCCCGACAGTTGAACACTGAAGCTTTCTTT,CASSPRQLNTEAFF
TRBJ1-4,few,13,TRBV30,TRBD1,TGTGCCTGGAGCCGACAGGGGGACGAAAAACTGTTTTTT,CAWSRQGDEKLFF
TRBJ2-3,few,14,TRBV5-1,.,TGCGCCAGCAGCTCGGACTCCGTCACAGATACGCAGTATTTT,CASSSDSVTDTQYF
TRBJ1-5,many,12,TRBV6-2/TRBV6-3,.,TGTGCCAGCAGTTACGGGGGACAGCCCCAGCATTTT,CASSYGGQPQHF
TRBJ1-2,.,12,TRBV29-1,.,TGCAGCGTTGAAGGCGACGACTATGGCTACACCTTC,CSVEGDDYGYTF
TRBJ2-7,many,13,TRBV5-6,.,TGTGCCAGCAGCGTCTTGGACAGCTACGAGCAGTACTTC,CASSVLDSYEQYF
TRBJ2-6,.,19,TRBV4-1,TRBD1,TGCGCCAGCAGCCTAGTAACCGGGACAGGGGGCTCTGGGGCCAACGTCCTGACTTTC,CASSLVTGTGGSGANVLTF
TRBJ2-1,.,14,TRBV19,.,TGTGCCAGTAGTATAGGGCCAGCAAACAATGAGCAGTTCTTC,CASSIGPANNEQFF
TRBJ2-1,few,15,TRBV7-3,.,TGTGCCAGCAGCTTCGGGAAAAGCTCCTACAATGAGCAGTTCTTC,CASSFGKSSYNEQFF
TRBJ2-1,.,14,TRBV7-3,TRBD2,TGTGCCAGCAGCCCGGGAGGGCCGCAAAATGAGCAGTTCTTC,CASSPGGPQNEQFF
TRBJ2-7,.,13,TRBV7-9,.,TGTGCCAGCATCGCCGCCGGGGCCTACGAGCAGTACTTC,CASIAAGAYEQYF
TRBJ2-3,.,16,TRBV11-2,TRBD2,TGTGCCAGCAGTTATATAGCGGGAGGTTTCACAGATACGCAGTATTTT,CASSYIAGGFTDTQYF
TRBJ1-1,.,13,TRBV29-1,.,TGCAGCGTTGCCAGAAAGACGAACACTGAAGCTTTCTTT,CSVARKTNTEAFF
TRBJ2-7,few,12,TRBV10-2,TRBD1,TGCGCCAGCGGGACAGGGATAAACGAGCAGTACTTC,CASGTGINEQYF
TRBJ1-3,.,15,TRBV4-1,.,TGCGCCAGCAGCCAACGGGACATCTCTGGAAACACCATATATTTT,CASSQRDISGNTIYF
TRBJ2-3,many,17,TRBV28,.,TGTGCCAGCAGCTGGATTAAGGAGGGAGGAGTCAAAGATACGCAGTATTTT,CASSWIKEGGVKDTQYF
TRBJ2-1,.,14,TRBV12-3/TRBV12-4,TRBD2,TGTGCCAGCTGTCTGACTAGCGGGGGGGCCCACGAGTTCTTC,CASCLTSGGAHEFF
TRBJ2-3,.,15,TRBV5-1,TRBD1,TGCGCCAGCAGCTTAACCAACAGGGGGACAGATACGCAGTATTTT,CASSLTNRGTDTQYF
TRBJ1-2,few,14,TRBV4-3,.,TGCGCCAGCAGCCCTGAAGACAGAACCTATGGCTACACCTTC,CASSPEDRTYGYTF
TRBJ1-3,.,13,TRBV20-1,.,TGCAGTGCCCGGGAGAACTCTGGAAACACCATATATTTT,CSARENSGNTIYF
TRBJ1-6,many,13,TRBV5-1,.,TGTGCCAGCAGCTTAGAGGGGAATTCACCCCTCCACTTT,CASSLEGNSPLHF
TRBJ2-1,few,16,TRBV28,TRBD2,TGTGCCAGCAGCGCTATTGGGTCTAGCGGGTACAATGAGCAGTTCTTC,CASSAIGSSGYNEQFF
TRBJ1-4,.,15,TRBV18,TRBD1,TGTGCCAGCTCACTAAATGGACAGGGAAGTGAAAAACTGTTTTTT,CASSLNGQGSEKLFF
TRBJ2-7,.,16,TRBV20-1,TRBD2,TGCAGTGCTAGAGATCTCGGTCTAGCGGGACCGTACGAGCAGTACTTC,CSARDLGLAGPYEQYF
TRBJ2-3,many,15,TRBV14,.,TGTGCCAGCAGCCAACAATCTAATCAGGCAGATACGCAGTATTTT,CASSQQSNQADTQYF
TRBJ1-2,.,13,TRBV20-1,.,TGCAGTGCTAGAGAGTGGACCCTAGGGGGCTACACCTTC,CSAREWTLGGYTF